This is a list of T cell receptor beta chains from one sample in a study of OX40 agonist ivuxolimab in advanced cancers. TCRdb's table, derived via immunoSEQ multiplex PCR, lists solely in-frame clones and lacks some. Seen here are 48,000 or so clones, more than 75% observed once, and the top ten hold approximately 2%. Sequencing used CD4+ or CD8+ T cells sorted from blood, obtained in a trial of the OX40 agonist ivuxolimab. These receptors originate from an adult with an advanced solid tumor such as melanoma, head and neck, liver or kidney cancer. The conserved cysteine and the conserved F or W are not part of the CDR3 here. The order of the fields is CDR3 length, V gene, CDR3 protein.

cdr3_length: 14
v_call: TRBV28
cdr3_aa: ASSLLASGGTDTQY

cdr3_length: 15
v_call: TRBV7-6
cdr3_aa: ASSLGTGLTANYGYT

cdr3_length: 13
v_call: TRBV15
cdr3_aa: ATSRDSGREDGYT

cdr3_length: 12
v_call: TRBV5-1
cdr3_aa: ASSSTGGYPEQY

cdr3_length: 14
v_call: TRBV2
cdr3_aa: ASSNRTGGFGGGYT

cdr3_length: 11
v_call: TRBV2
cdr3_aa: ASSARQGYGYT

cdr3_length: 10
v_call: TRBV6-5
cdr3_aa: ASSRQGYEQY

cdr3_length: 12
v_call: TRBV5-1
cdr3_aa: ASSLQGADTEAF

cdr3_length: 12
v_call: TRBV7-9
cdr3_aa: ASTGTGPNYGYT

cdr3_length: 13
v_call: TRBV9
cdr3_aa: ASSPRLATQETQY

cdr3_length: 13
v_call: TRBV30
cdr3_aa: AWSVIGQGIRGYT

cdr3_length: 14
v_call: TRBV7-2
cdr3_aa: ASSLVSSLVGETQY

cdr3_length: 9
v_call: TRBV5-1
cdr3_aa: ASSLGGTAF

cdr3_length: 13
v_call: TRBV9
cdr3_aa: ASSVAGGPYNEQF

cdr3_length: 13
v_call: TRBV11-2
cdr3_aa: ASSLEPRIQETQY

cdr3_length: 13
v_call: TRBV5-4
cdr3_aa: ASSRDSTITDTQY

cdr3_length: 13
v_call: TRBV29-1
cdr3_aa: SVATSGVHTGELF

cdr3_length: 12
v_call: TRBV5-1
cdr3_aa: ASSLRDSQETQY

cdr3_length: 12
v_call: TRBV2
cdr3_aa: ASSELGGNTEAF

cdr3_length: 12
v_call: TRBV7-9
cdr3_aa: ASRIGGLQETQY

cdr3_length: 12
v_call: TRBV5-1
cdr3_aa: ASRTGTVNTEAF

cdr3_length: 12
v_call: TRBV5-1
cdr3_aa: ASSLVPGDQPQH

cdr3_length: 13
v_call: TRBV27
cdr3_aa: ASNSVAGGQYEQY

cdr3_length: 12
v_call: TRBV15
cdr3_aa: ATSRDRVRDEQF

cdr3_length: 13
v_call: TRBV7-9
cdr3_aa: ASSKVGGRPEKLF

cdr3_length: 11
v_call: TRBV6-1
cdr3_aa: ASTLGPNTEAF

cdr3_length: 12
v_call: TRBV30
cdr3_aa: AWSVGGTSSEQY

cdr3_length: 12
v_call: TRBV18
cdr3_aa: ASSVTGSTGELF

cdr3_length: 16
v_call: TRBV11-1
cdr3_aa: ASSSRQGKSSGANVLT

cdr3_length: 15
v_call: TRBV9
cdr3_aa: ASSPQLAGGSYNEQF

cdr3_length: 13
v_call: TRBV4-1
cdr3_aa: ASSQDVGVWTGYT

cdr3_length: 14
v_call: TRBV5-1
cdr3_aa: ASSSRTSGPSYEQY

cdr3_length: 9
v_call: TRBV2
cdr3_aa: ASSEDFEAF

cdr3_length: 13
v_call: TRBV7-3
cdr3_aa: ASSRGTARTDTQY

cdr3_length: 16
v_call: TRBV19
cdr3_aa: ASSDPGQGAPGANVLT

cdr3_length: 12
v_call: TRBV19
cdr3_aa: ASSTGQAWDGYT

cdr3_length: 12
v_call: TRBV7-9
cdr3_aa: ASSFTGTPYEQY

cdr3_length: 14
v_call: TRBV7-9
cdr3_aa: ASSNRGTGSGNTIY

cdr3_length: 12
v_call: TRBV6-5
cdr3_aa: ASSKDRRNTEAF

cdr3_length: 16
v_call: TRBV27
cdr3_aa: ASSLRLEGTGRFQPQH

cdr3_length: 11
v_call: TRBV10-2
cdr3_aa: ASRSPFQETQY

cdr3_length: 9
v_call: TRBV5-6
cdr3_aa: ASSFAGTQY

cdr3_length: 12
v_call: TRBV9
cdr3_aa: ASSVSAIQETQY

cdr3_length: 14
v_call: TRBV9
cdr3_aa: ASSLRAGGPTDTQY

cdr3_length: 13
v_call: TRBV7-7
cdr3_aa: ASSLRSGGNYEQY

cdr3_length: 14
v_call: TRBV7-3
cdr3_aa: ASSASRGGATGELF

cdr3_length: 15
v_call: TRBV19
cdr3_aa: ASTPGTGSRTNYGYT

cdr3_length: 14
v_call: TRBV18
cdr3_aa: ASSLVTTAWNTEAF

cdr3_length: 10
v_call: TRBV6-1
cdr3_aa: ASDEAQWGYT

cdr3_length: 14
v_call: TRBV11-2
cdr3_aa: ASSLLGRGASYEQY